A selection of T cell receptor beta chains follows, all from one sample in a study of T-cell memory formation after mild COVID-19. Via MiXCR, TCRdb re-called the 5' RACE reads, giving one row per CDR3 protein. The data show 550,000 to 700,000 distinct CDR3 sequences, about 18% seen once. Source material: PBMCs or a T cell subset sorted from them (not recorded which). These receptors originate from an adult woman who had mild COVID-19 (a few samples of this study predate the infection). Cell type and time point are not known. Each CDR3 is given with its conserved first and last residue. Fields, in order: J gene, clone size, V gene, D gene, CDR3 DNA, CDR3 protein. The D gene is left open where the match is weak. Not all rows give a size; the values are once, few, many and, for expanded clones, a class.

>TRBJ1-2|-|TRBV5-4|TRBD1
TGTGCCAGCAGCTTGGCCGACAGGGGGATCTATGGCTACACCTTC
CASSLADRGIYGYTF
>TRBJ1-1|few|TRBV7-9|-
TGTGCCAGCAGCTCGGGACACAATTTTGAAGCTTTCTTT
CASSSGHNFEAFF
>TRBJ2-7|few|TRBV5-1|-
TGCGCCAGCAGCTTGGACCCCCTTCCGGAGCAGTACTTC
CASSLDPLPEQYF
>TRBJ2-2|-|TRBV12-3/TRBV12-4|-
TGTGCCAGCAGTTTCCAGGGGGGGAGCACCGGGGAGCTGTTTTTT
CASSFQGGSTGELFF
>TRBJ1-1|few|TRBV6-5|TRBD1
TGTGCCAGCAGTCCTGCAGGGGGCACTGAAGCTTTCTTT
CASSPAGGTEAFF
>TRBJ1-5|-|TRBV6-2/TRBV6-3|TRBD1
TGTGCCAGCAGTAAGGGACAGTTCAATCAGCCCCAGCATTTT
CASSKGQFNQPQHF
>TRBJ2-3|many|TRBV7-7|-
TGTGCTAGCAGCTTAGAGAGGGCAGATACGCAGTATTTT
CASSLERADTQYF
>TRBJ1-1|once|TRBV29-1|TRBD1
TGCAGCGTTACCTTGGGGACAGCGAACACTGAAGCTTTCTTT
CSVTLGTANTEAFF
>TRBJ1-5|many|TRBV3-1|-
TGTGCCAGCAGCCAAGGGGGTGGGGGCAATCAGCCCCAGCATTTT
CASSQGGGGNQPQHF
>TRBJ1-2|-|TRBV3-1|-
TGTGCCAGCAGCCGTCTCTCAGGTCAGGGCTGGTATGGCTACACCTTC
CASSRLSGQGWYGYTF
>TRBJ2-7|-|TRBV5-1|TRBD2
TGCGCCAGCAGTCCGGGGGGGGACGTCTCCTACGAGCAGTACTTC
CASSPGGDVSYEQYF
>TRBJ2-6|-|TRBV6-2/TRBV6-3|TRBD1
TGTGCCAGCAGTTACTCAACAGGGGCCGGGGCCAACGTCCTGACTTTC
CASSYSTGAGANVLTF
>TRBJ1-5|few|TRBV3-1|-
TGTGCCAGCAGCCAAACTGCGGGCAATCAGCCCCAGCATTTT
CASSQTAGNQPQHF
>TRBJ2-7|-|TRBV6-5|TRBD2
TGTGCCAGCAGACCGCTAGCGGGGGGATCATACGAGCAGTACTTC
CASRPLAGGSYEQYF
>TRBJ2-1|few|TRBV12-3/TRBV12-4|TRBD1
TGTGCCAGCAGTCCACGGGACAGGGGTAAAGGTGAGCAGTTCTTC
CASSPRDRGKGEQFF
>TRBJ2-7|-|TRBV18|TRBD1
TGTGCCAGCTCACCATTCCTTTGGACAGGGGACTCCTACGAGCAGTACTTC
CASSPFLWTGDSYEQYF
>TRBJ2-2|-|TRBV20-1|-
TGCAGTGCTAGAAGAGCGGAGGCGGGCACCGGGGAGCTGTTTTTT
CSARRAEAGTGELFF
>TRBJ2-5|many|TRBV7-6|TRBD2
TGTGCCAGCAGCTCCCTGGGGGGGGACCAAGAGACCCAGTACTTC
CASSSLGGDQETQYF
>TRBJ2-7|few|TRBV4-1|-
TGCGCCAGCAGCCAAGATATAGGCCGGGGCTCCATAAACTCCTACGAGCAGTACTTC
CASSQDIGRGSINSYEQYF
>TRBJ2-5|-|TRBV12-5|-
TGTGCTAGTGGTTTTTCCCGGCGGGGCTACCAAGAGACCCAGTACTTC
CASGFSRRGYQETQYF
>TRBJ1-4|-|TRBV5-4|-
TGTGCCAGCAGTATAAGCCGCGGGGATAATGAAAAACTGTTTTTT
CASSISRGDNEKLFF
>TRBJ2-7|-|TRBV5-6|TRBD1
TGTGCCAGCAGCTTGGGGGTCACCGGGACAGGGGGCTACGAGCAGTACTTC
CASSLGVTGTGGYEQYF
>TRBJ2-7|few|TRBV12-3/TRBV12-4|-
TGTGCCAGCAGTCGGGACACGGCCTACGAGCAGTACTTC
CASSRDTAYEQYF
>TRBJ1-1|few|TRBV29-1|-
TGCAGCGTTGATGACGGGGGTAGTGAAGCTTTCTTT
CSVDDGGSEAFF
>TRBJ2-1|-|TRBV7-6|-
TGTGCCAGCAGCGAATTTCTCGGAGGGCAGGGACACTACAATGAGCAGTTCTTC
CASSEFLGGQGHYNEQFF
>TRBJ2-7|-|TRBV20-1|-
TGCAGTGCTCTAGGACCTTCTTTGGGCTCCTACGAGCAGTACTTC
CSALGPSLGSYEQYF
>TRBJ2-2|-|TRBV29-1|-
TGCAGCGTTGAAGCCACAGGGAACTTTAACACCGGGGAGCTGTTTTTT
CSVEATGNFNTGELFF
>TRBJ2-7|-|TRBV7-3|-
TGTGCCAGCAGCCCACTTCCCCAGGGGCGGTACGAGCAGTACTTC
CASSPLPQGRYEQYF
>TRBJ1-2|-|TRBV12-3/TRBV12-4|-
TGTGCCAGCAGGTTGACAGGAGGCTACACCTTC
CASRLTGGYTF
>TRBJ2-1|few|TRBV19|-
TGTGCCAGTAGTATAGCCATCTCCTACAATGAGCAGTTCTTC
CASSIAISYNEQFF
>TRBJ1-1|-|TRBV2|-
TGTGCCAGCAGTTTCGGGACACGTGGGACTGAAGCTTTCTTT
CASSFGTRGTEAFF
>TRBJ2-5|-|TRBV2|-
TGTGCCAGCAGTGACTTTGGGGAAGTCCGGTACCAAGAGACCCAGTACTTC
CASSDFGEVRYQETQYF
>TRBJ2-7|few|TRBV6-2/TRBV6-3|TRBD1
TGTGCAGCAGTTAGGGCCGGGACAGGGCTGAACGAGCAGTACTTC
CAAVRAGTGLNEQYF
>TRBJ1-2|once|TRBV20-1|TRBD1
TGCAGTGCTTACAGGGGAGGATATGGCTACACCTTC
CSAYRGGYGYTF
>TRBJ2-7|-|TRBV30|TRBD1
TGTGCCTGGTCGCAGGGGGCTAGCTGGGAGGAGCAGTACTTC
CAWSQGASWEEQYF
>TRBJ2-5|once|TRBV6-5|-
TGTGCCACCTCCCAGGGGGGCGGCCGCGAGACCCAGTACTTC
CATSQGGGRETQYF
>TRBJ1-1|few|TRBV20-1|TRBD1
TGCAGTGCTAGGCCTCAGACAGGGGCCCCTGAAGCTTTCTTT
CSARPQTGAPEAFF
>TRBJ1-1|few|TRBV19|-
TGTGCCAGTAGTAGGGCAGCGACTTTGGGCACTGAAGCTTTCTTT
CASSRAATLGTEAFF
>TRBJ1-1|few|TRBV20-1|-
TGCAGTGCTAGGCTCTCAGGCCGGGTGACTGAAGCTTTCTTT
CSARLSGRVTEAFF
>TRBJ1-4|few|TRBV18|-
TGTGCCAGCTCACCACTAGGTCGCAATGAAAAACTGTTTTTT
CASSPLGRNEKLFF
>TRBJ2-7|few|TRBV6-2/TRBV6-3|-
TGTGCCAGCAGTTCGCCGGGCCCAACCTACGAGCAGTACTTC
CASSSPGPTYEQYF
>TRBJ2-1|-|TRBV10-3|-
TGTGCCATCAGTGAGAGACAGGAAGACAATGAGCAGTTCTTC
CAISERQEDNEQFF
>TRBJ1-3|-|TRBV4-3|-
TGCGCCAGCAGCCAAGACAGTAGTGGAAACACCATATATTTT
CASSQDSSGNTIYF
>TRBJ1-2|-|TRBV19|-
TGTGCCAGTAGTGGGTTGGACAGCCTTAACTATGGCTACACCTTC
CASSGLDSLNYGYTF
>TRBJ1-1|-|TRBV18|TRBD1
TGTGCCAGCTCACCACGGACAGGCGAAGCTTTCTTT
CASSPRTGEAFF
>TRBJ1-1|-|TRBV6-2/TRBV6-3|-
TGTGCCAGCAGTCAGACGGCCTACACTGAAGCTTTCTTT
CASSQTAYTEAFF
>TRBJ2-1|-|TRBV6-2/TRBV6-3|TRBD2
TGTGCCAGCAGCCGGATCTGGCTAGCGGGACGCTCCTACAATGAGCAGTTCTTC
CASSRIWLAGRSYNEQFF
>TRBJ2-7|few|TRBV7-2|TRBD2
TGTGCCAGCAGCTTGGCACTAGCGGGAGAAGAGCAGTACTTC
CASSLALAGEEQYF